One sample yielded the 20 T cell receptor beta chains listed below, sequenced in a study of blood T cell repertoires in COVID-19. Sequencing was performed with immunoSEQ multiplex PCR; in TCRdb, only in-frame clones are kept and a portion is missing. The data hold roughly 320,000 clones, with around 87% observed a single time. The specimen sequenced was peripheral blood. All receptors come from a man between 65 and 85 years old with acute or convalescent COVID-19.

In the case of this clone: This sample also contains other DNA sequences that code for the same CDR3. The rearrangement links TRBV5-1 to TRBJ1-4; tentative D call: TRBD1 (5 bases). CDR1 SGHRS and CDR2 YFSETQ come from the germline V gene. The CDR3 has 15 amino acids. V was trimmed by 2 bases and J by 5 bases, leaving 13 bases between them. The CDR3, as DNA: TGCGCCAGCAGCTTAGGGGCCGGAGGGAATGAAAAACTGTTTTTT. It encodes CASSLGAGGNEKLFF.

The chain couples TRBV28 to TRBJ2-2; 11 bases align to TRBD2. This CDR3 has 16 amino acids. Trimming cost V 6 bases and J 1 base; bases outside gene matches: 4. Germline V lookup: CDR1 MDHEN, CDR2 SYDVKM. The CDR3 DNA sequence: TGTGCCAGCAGACTAGCGGGGGCCTTGAACACCGGGGAGCTGTTTTTT. Translation gives CASRLAGALNTGELFF.

The chain employs TRBV28 and TRBJ1-2, with 9 bases identical to TRBD1. Germline lookup yields CDR1 MDHEN and CDR2 SYDVKM. This CDR3 spans 15 amino acids. After removal of 7 bases from V and 4 bases from J, the junction contained 10 bases not matched to a gene. The CDR3 is CASIQGGQGPYGYTF. The DNA of the CDR3 is TGTGCCAGCATCCAAGGCGGACAGGGGCCCTATGGCTACACCTTC.

CDR3 sequence reads: CASSQDSRFDYGYTF. The CDR3 DNA is TGCGCCAGCAGCCAAGATAGCCGTTTTGACTATGGCTACACCTTC. This chain links TRBV4-1 with TRBJ1-2; D not certain. Deletions cut 0 bases from V and 3 bases from J, with 11 bases between. CDR1 and CDR2 from the germline V gene are MGHRA and YSYEKL. The CDR3 spans 15 residues.

The chain carries TRBV12-3 or TRBV12-4 and TRBJ1-2; D might be TRBD1 (6 bases). The V gene lost 7 bases and the J gene lost 6 bases, with 15 bases spanning the gap. The CDR3 totals 13 residues. CDR3 sequence reads: CASTWGTHNGYTF. DNA for the CDR3: TGTGCCAGCACATGGGGGACACACAATGGCTACACCTTC.

J is TRBJ1-2 and V is TRBV5-1; TRBD1 might be the D (6 bases). CDR1 and CDR2 (germline): SGHRS, YFSETQ. V shed 4 bases and J shed 7 bases, with 23 bases lying between them. This CDR3 spans 16 amino acids. The CDR3 sequence: CASSAQAGDLSGGYTF. CDR3 nucleotide sequence: TGCGCCAGCAGCGCGCAGGCAGGGGACCTCTCCGGTGGCTACACCTTC.

The chain employs TRBV6-5 and TRBJ1-1; D might be TRBD1 (5 bases). The CDR3 sequence is 12 residues long. Trimming removed 2 bases from V and 5 bases from J, with 6 bases in between. In germline, CDR1 is MNHEY, CDR2 SVGAGI. CDR3 region: CASSYGGTEAFF. As DNA, the CDR3 is TGTGCCAGCAGTTACGGGGGGACTGAAGCTTTCTTT.

V usage is TRBV19 and J usage is TRBJ1-5; maybe TRBD1 (5 bases). V was clipped by 5 bases and J by 0 bases, with 11 bases between them. The CDR3 runs 15 residues. Germline V gene sequence: CDR1 LNHDA, CDR2 SQIVND (reference sequence). CDR3 DNA: TGTGCCAGTAGTTCGTGGACAAATAGCAATCAGCCCCAGCATTTT. Amino acids: CASSSWTNSNQPQHF. The full variable domain, completed using reference TRBV19 and TRBJ1-5, is DGGITQSPKYLFRKEGQNVTLSCEQNLNHDAMYWYRQDPGQGLRLIYYSQIVNDFQKGDIAEGYSVSREKKESFPLTVTSAQKNPTAFYLCASSSWTNSNQPQHFGDGTRLSIL.

The chain carries TRBV6-2 or TRBV6-3 and TRBJ2-3, with a possible D match to TRBD2 (6 bases). This CDR3 region has 13 residues. Per germline, CDR1 MNHEY and CDR2 SVGEGT. Trimming cost V 6 bases and J 3 bases, with 10 bases left between them. CDR3 protein: CASSRDSTDTQYF. The CDR3 region has the DNA TGTGCCAGCAGCAGGGACTCGACAGATACGCAGTATTTT.

V gene TRBV27 combines with J gene TRBJ1-3, with 8 bases that match TRBD1. This CDR3 has 15 amino acids. The V segment lost 0 bases and the J segment 7 bases; nucleotides outside the gene matches: 5. Germline-derived CDR1 and CDR2 are MNHEY and SMNVEV (reference sequence). In nucleotides, the CDR3 is TGTGCCAGCAGTTTATCGGGCCAGGGGGCGAACACCATATATTTT. Translated, it gives CASSLSGQGANTIYF.

The genes are TRBV19 and TRBJ2-5, with a possible D match to TRBD1 (6 bases). V was pared by 3 bases and J by 0 bases, with 17 bases between. The CDR3 has 17 residues. Germline CDR1 is LNHDA and CDR2 is SQIVND (reference sequence). The CDR3 is CASSIGLGAWYQETQYF. As DNA, the CDR3 is TGTGCCAGTAGTATCGGTCTGGGGGCGTGGTACCAAGAGACCCAGTACTTC.

The sample holds one count of this clone. The rearrangement joins TRBV30 to TRBJ2-6; D is unclear. The length of the CDR3 is 17 residues. The germline CDR1 and CDR2 sequences are GTSNPN and SVGIG (reference sequence). Trimming pared 2 bases from V and 0 bases from J, leaving 14 bases between. The CDR3 region is CAWSRGRGFSGANVLTF. In DNA form, the CDR3 reads TGTGCCTGGAGTCGAGGCAGAGGATTCTCTGGGGCCAACGTCCTGACTTTC.

This chain connects TRBV5-1 to TRBJ2-3; D is possibly TRBD1 (6 bases). This CDR3 has 18 residues. Germline lookup yields CDR1 SGHRS and CDR2 YFSETQ. The V end was cut by 2 bases, the J end by 5 bases, with 24 bases between. CDR3 coding DNA: TGCGCCAGCAGCTTTGGACGGGCGGACAGTCGCCGTCTAGATACGCAGTATTTT. The encoded protein is CASSFGRADSRRLDTQYF.

V gene TRBV7-2 combines with J gene TRBJ1-6; maybe TRBD1 (5 bases). The CDR3 is 15 amino acids. The V gene's germline CDR1 is SGHTA and CDR2 FQGNSA. V was trimmed by 1 base and J by 7 bases, leaving 11 bases between them. The DNA of the CDR3 is TGTGCCAGCAGCTTAGGGCAGACAGCCAATTCACCCCTCCACTTT. The encoded protein is CASSLGQTANSPLHF.

This clone was observed a few times. The chain joins TRBV24-1 to TRBJ1-2; 8 nucleotides agree with TRBD1. V trimming: 5 bases; J trimming: 8 bases; junction bases outside the gene matches: 3. Germline V gene lookup returns CDR1 KGHDR and CDR2 SFDVKD. The CDR3 is made up of 12 amino acids. This CDR3 is CATSGRGRGYTF. DNA of the CDR3: TGTGCCACCAGTGGCAGGGGGCGCGGCTACACCTTC.

The chain links TRBV7-9 to TRBJ2-5; D is unresolved. V lost 5 bases, J lost 5 bases, and 9 bases lay in between. The germline V gene encodes CDR1 SEHNR and CDR2 FQNEAQ (reference sequence). The CDR3 has 12 residues. The CDR3 coding sequence is TGTGCCAGCAGCAATCCCTCGGAGACCCAGTACTTC. It translates to CASSNPSETQYF.

The genes are TRBV2 and TRBJ2-3; 7 positions agree with TRBD2. V was pared by 4 bases and J by 6 bases, with 7 bases of the junction left unmatched. In germline, CDR1 is SNHLY, CDR2 FYNNEI. The CDR3 loop spans 14 amino acids. This CDR3 reads CASSGTRYPDTQYF. The DNA of the CDR3 is TGTGCCAGCAGTGGGACTAGATATCCGGATACGCAGTATTTT.

The chain employs TRBV5-4 and TRBJ2-7; D ambiguous. The CDR3 extends over 14 amino acids. Germline loops: CDR1 SGHNT, CDR2 YYREEE (reference sequence). Trimming shortened V by 2 bases and J by 3 bases, and 12 bases separated the two germline ends. In DNA form, the CDR3 reads TGTGCCAGCAGCTTCGATTCGGGTATCTACGAGCAGTACTTC. Translation gives CASSFDSGIYEQYF.

This chain links TRBV6-5 with TRBJ1-6; D call uncertain. CDR1 is MNHEY and CDR2 is SVGAGI in the germline V gene. The CDR3 runs 14 residues. V was trimmed by 4 bases and J by 7 bases, leaving 11 bases between them. This chain's CDR3 is CASSSPRGNSPLHF. CDR3 in DNA: TGTGCCAGCAGTTCCCCTCGGGGAAATTCACCCCTCCACTTT.

The chain couples TRBV7-2 to TRBJ2-7, with TRBD1 matching 9 bases. With 3 bases clipped from V and 12 bases from J, the junction kept 24 bases outside the gene matches. The CDR3 has 18 amino acids. Germline-derived CDR1 and CDR2 are SGHTA and FQGNSA. CDR3 coding DNA: TGTGCCAGCAGCTTTAGTTGGACAGGGGAAGGAGCTACGAGCAGGACGTACTTC. As protein: CASSFSWTGEGATSRTYF.